Below are 20 T cell receptor beta chains sequenced from a single sample in a study of blood T cell repertoires in COVID-19. Assay: immunoSEQ multiplex PCR; the TCRdb copy retains only in-frame clones and omits some. The repertoire holds 210,000 or so clones, with approximately 81% as singletons. The specimen was PBMCs or T cells enriched from blood (not recorded which). These receptors were taken from a woman aged 50 to 65 with acute COVID-19.

This sequence joins TRBV6-1 and TRBJ2-7; 12 nucleotides align to TRBD2. V lost 4 bases and J lost 7; bases outside the gene matches: 11. Germline assignment: CDR1 MNHNS and CDR2 SASEGT. CDR3 length: 16 residues. CDR3 region: CASSVTSGSVTREQYF. CDR3 in DNA: TGTGCCAGCAGTGTGACTAGCGGGAGTGTCACTAGGGAGCAGTACTTC.

The rearrangement uses TRBV6-1 and TRBJ2-7; D call uncertain. Looked up from germline, CDR1 is MNHNS and CDR2 is SASEGT. There are 14 residues in the CDR3. V lost 2 bases to trimming and J lost 6 bases, with 14 bases between them. The CDR3 is CASSERLTVSEQYF. CDR3 coding DNA: TGTGCCAGCAGTGAACGGTTGACTGTCAGCGAGCAGTACTTC.

This chain uses TRBV7-8 with TRBJ2-6; TRBD1 is a possible D gene (5 bases). CDR3 length equals 16 residues. From germline, CDR1 is SGHVS and CDR2 FQNEAQ. The germline V and J ends were trimmed by 5 bases and 0 bases, with 11 bases remaining between them. As DNA, the CDR3 is TGTGCCAGCAGCAGACAGATTTTCTCTGGGGCCAACGTCCTGACTTTC. It codes for CASSRQIFSGANVLTF.

V usage is TRBV6-2 or TRBV6-3 and J usage is TRBJ2-7; 10 nucleotides line up with TRBD2. The CDR3 consists of 14 residues. Per germline, CDR1 MNHEY and CDR2 SVGEGT. J gave up 5 bases and V 2 bases, and 3 bases lay outside the gene matches. The CDR3 protein is CASSYLLAGDEQYF. As DNA, the CDR3 is TGTGCCAGCAGTTACCTCCTAGCGGGAGACGAGCAGTACTTC.

The chain is built from TRBV4-3 and TRBJ2-1; 8 bases agree with TRBD1. Trimming took 3 bases from V and 3 from J; bases not matched to a gene: 4. Germline assignment: CDR1 LGHNA and CDR2 YSLEER. The CDR3 is 15 amino acids. The CDR3 spells CASSHTGTGYNEQFF. The CDR3 DNA follows: TGCGCCAGCAGCCATACCGGGACAGGCTACAATGAGCAGTTCTTC.

The chain uses TRBV7-8 and TRBJ2-7; perhaps TRBD1 as D (5 bases). Per germline, CDR1 SGHVS and CDR2 FQNEAQ. The CDR3 runs to 14 residues. Trimming shortened V by 3 bases and J by 6 bases, and 15 bases separated the two germline ends. The DNA of the CDR3 is TGTGCCAGCAGCTTGAGGCAGGGCCCCATCGAGCAGTACTTC. It translates to CASSLRQGPIEQYF.

On this clone: The same CDR3 is also encoded by other DNA sequences in this sample. This chain links TRBV18 with TRBJ1-1, with D perhaps matching TRBD1 (6 bases). Between the trimmed V and J ends, which lost 6 bases and 1 base, there was a span of 9 bases. The CDR3 is 13 amino acids. Germline assignment: CDR1 KGHSH and CDR2 LQKENI. The CDR3 DNA reads as TGTGCCAGCTCGCAACAGGGGAACACTGAAGCTTTCTTT. Translated: CASSQQGNTEAFF.

The CDR3 DNA follows: TGTGCCAGTACCCCCCTGAGACAGGGATACATGAACACTGAAGCTTTCTTT. Residues: CASTPLRQGYMNTEAFF. The chain recombines TRBV19 with TRBJ1-1, with TRBD1 identical over 7 bases. V dropped 7 bases and J dropped 0; count of bases not matched to a gene: 14. Germline values: CDR1 LNHDA, CDR2 SQIVND (reference sequence). The CDR3 length is 17 residues.

This chain links TRBV7-2 with TRBJ2-7; D possibly corresponds to TRBD1 (6 bases). In germline, CDR1 is SGHTA, CDR2 FQGNSA. V was pared by 3 bases and J by 7 bases, with 13 bases between. The CDR3 has 13 amino acids. CDR3 bases: TGTGCCAGCAGCTTGGCAGGGGCTAGAGAGCAGTACTTC. Amino acids: CASSLAGAREQYF.

This clone has just a few counts. The rearrangement joins TRBV28 to TRBJ2-3; possible D gene TRBD2, 7 bases. The CDR3 spans 15 residues. Per germline, CDR1 MDHEN and CDR2 SYDVKM. Trimming cost V 6 bases and J 2 bases, with 15 bases left between them. The chain's CDR3 is CASSPMGGATDTQYF. The CDR3 coding sequence is TGTGCCAGCAGCCCAATGGGGGGGGCCACAGATACGCAGTATTTT.

The chain carries TRBV7-8 and TRBJ1-5; D not resolved. Germline V lookup: CDR1 SGHVS, CDR2 FQNEAQ. Trimming shortened V by 3 bases and J by 1 base, and 7 bases separated the two germline ends. The length of the CDR3 is 14 residues. For the CDR3, the DNA is TGTGCCAGCAGCTTTCGGGAGAGCAATCAGCCCCAGCATTTT. Translation: CASSFRESNQPQHF.

The chain has TRBV7-8 and TRBJ1-5, with D unclear. Trimming cost V 2 bases and J 0 bases, with 5 bases left between them. The CDR3 is 14 amino acids. Germline lookup yields CDR1 SGHVS and CDR2 FQNEAQ. The CDR3 nucleotides are TGTGCCAGCAGCTTAACAGTTAGCAATCAGCCCCAGCATTTT. This translates into CASSLTVSNQPQHF.

The chain recombines TRBV15 with TRBJ2-1; D might be TRBD2 (6 bases). Trimming removed 4 bases at V and 2 bases at J, with 18 bases between. The germline gives CDR1 LNHNV, CDR2 YYDKDF (reference sequence). The length of the CDR3 is 17 residues. CDR3 bases: TGTGCCACCAGCACCGTACCCGGGAGTTTGACCTACAATGAGCAGTTCTTC. Its translation is CATSTVPGSLTYNEQFF.

This clone appeared a few times. The rearrangement joins TRBV27 to TRBJ1-3; 7 bases are shared with TRBD1. Germline loops: CDR1 MNHEY, CDR2 SMNVEV (reference sequence). V dropped 2 bases and J dropped 7; count of bases not matched to a gene: 8. The length of the CDR3 is 15 residues. CDR3 DNA sequence: TGTGCCAGCAGTTTAAGAGGGGGCTCTGCGAACACCATATATTTT. Translation gives CASSLRGGSANTIYF.

The chain employs TRBV10-3 and TRBJ1-2; D remains ambiguous. Looked up from germline, CDR1 is ENHRY and CDR2 is SYGVKD. Deletions cut 7 bases from V and 2 bases from J, with 5 bases between. The CDR3 is 11 amino acids. The CDR3 region has the DNA TGTGCCATCAAGAGCAACTATGGCTACACCTTC. Protein sequence: CAIKSNYGYTF.

This rearrangement joins TRBV5-1 to TRBJ1-6; TRBD1 agrees at 9 bases. This CDR3 contains 18 residues. The V and J ends lost 1 base and 4 bases, in that order; junction bases with no gene match: 9. The germline CDR1 and CDR2 sequences are SGHRS and YFSETQ. The CDR3 bases are TGCGCCAGCAGCTTGACCGGACAGGGGATTGAATATAATTCACCCCTCCACTTT. The encoded protein is CASSLTGQGIEYNSPLHF. Full variable domain (remainder filled in from reference TRBV5-1 and TRBJ1-6): KAGVTQTPRYLIKTRGQQVTLSCSPISGHRSVSWYQQTPGQGLQFLFEYFSETQRNKGNFPGRFSGRQFSNSRSEMNVSTLELGDSALYLCASSLTGQGIEYNSPLHFGNGTRLTVT.

The chain joins TRBV11-2 to TRBJ2-1; 9 bases are shared with TRBD1. The CDR3 loop spans 14 amino acids. The germline gives CDR1 SGHAT, CDR2 FQNNGV. J was trimmed by 9 bases and V by 1 base; bases with no gene match: 4. CDR3 sequence: CASSLGQGGVEQFF. The CDR3 region has the DNA TGTGCCAGCAGCTTAGGACAGGGGGGTGTTGAGCAGTTCTTC. The whole variable domain, remainder taken from reference TRBV11-2 and TRBJ2-1, is EAGVAQSPRYKIIEKRQSVAFWCNPISGHATLYWYQQILGQGPKLLIQFQNNGVVDDSQLPKDRFSAERLKGVDSTLKIQPAKLEDSAVYLCASSLGQGGVEQFFGPGTRLTVL.

This rearrangement joins TRBV30 to TRBJ2-2, with a tentative D call TRBD2 (5 bases). V lost 2 bases, J lost 8 bases, and 12 bases lay in between. The germline gives CDR1 GTSNPN, CDR2 SVGIG (reference sequence). This CDR3 is built from 13 residues. The CDR3 loop is CAWSSSMVGELFF. Written as DNA, the CDR3 is TGTGCCTGGAGTTCTAGCATGGTAGGGGAGCTGTTTTTT.

V is TRBV12-3 or TRBV12-4 and J is TRBJ1-3, with D unresolved. This CDR3 is built from 13 residues. With 2 bases removed from V and 3 bases from J, the gap between germline ends came to 5 bases. The chain's CDR3 is CASSLTVGNTIYF. In DNA, the CDR3 is TGTGCCAGCAGTTTAACGGTTGGAAACACCATATATTTT.

There are a few counts of this clone. V usage is TRBV11-2 and J usage is TRBJ1-1, with D perhaps TRBD1 (6 bases). The CDR3 length is 12 residues. Trimming shortened V by 1 base and J by 6 bases, and 6 bases separated the two germline ends. Germline lookup yields CDR1 SGHAT and CDR2 FQNNGV. CDR3 nucleotides: TGTGCCAGCAGCTTAGGGACAGCTGAAGCTTTCTTT. This gives the protein CASSLGTAEAFF.